Shown below are 4 T cell receptor beta chains from a single sample sequenced in a study of a mutant IDH1 vaccine in newly diagnosed glioma. Their specific antigens are unknown. The time point denotes: week 23, last vaccination. With topical imiquimod, each dose of the vaccine consisted of 300 ug of mutant IDH1 20-mer peptide. Measured with immunoSEQ multiplex PCR; TCRdb has only the in-frame clones, and not every one. The sample lists some 40,000 clones, roughly four fifths seen once, with 4.5% to 5.5% in the top ten. The sequences come from PBMCs, collected from a glioma patient whose treatment included an IDH1 peptide vaccine. The source of these receptors is a man aged 40-55 years with glioma.

The V gene is TRBV5-4, the J gene TRBJ2-3; no reliable D call. The CDR3 spans 14 residues. Per germline, CDR1 SGHNT and CDR2 YYREEE (reference sequence). Trimming took 0 bases from V and 1 from J, leaving 6 bases between them. Written as DNA, the CDR3 is TGTGCCAGCAGCTTGGAGTGGGGCACAGATACGCAGTATTTT. Translated: CASSLEWGTDTQYF.

The CDR3: CASSVTGRTSTDTQYF. CDR3 in DNA: TGTGCCAGCAGCGTAACGGGCAGAACGAGCACAGATACGCAGTATTTT. The chain joins TRBV9 to TRBJ2-3; D unclear. The CDR3 has 16 residues. Deletions cut 1 base from V and 0 bases from J, with 12 bases between. Germline loops: CDR1 SGDLS, CDR2 YYNGEE.

The chain joins TRBV28 to TRBJ2-7, with 14 bases that match TRBD2. This CDR3 contains 16 residues. V trimming: 8 bases; J trimming: 6 bases; junction bases outside the gene matches: 12. Germline loops: CDR1 MDHEN, CDR2 SYDVKM. CDR3 sequence: CASRPPGLAGEGEQYF. The CDR3, as DNA: TGTGCCAGCCGACCCCCGGGACTAGCGGGAGAGGGCGAGCAGTACTTC.

Turning to this clone: In the same sample, other DNA sequences code for this CDR3. This chain uses TRBV29-1 with TRBJ1-1; D gene ambiguous. Trimming left V 6 bases short and J 1 base short, with 21 bases between. Per germline, CDR1 SQVTM and CDR2 ANQGSEA. The CDR3 is 16 residues long. Written as DNA, the CDR3 is TGCAGCGTCCCAGCGGCTGCCGCGGGGTGGAACACTGAAGCTTTCTTT. This sequence encodes CSVPAAAAGWNTEAFF.